This paragraph covers one T cell receptor beta chain sequence. Its antigen is not identified. This record belongs to a study of CD8 T cells in Susac syndrome. Study results and caveats: The CD4+ T cell repertoires of Susac syndrome were found to show no clonal expansion.

V trimming: 4 bases; J trimming: 0 bases; junction bases outside the gene matches: 7. The CDR3 has 16 residues. Per the germline V gene, CDR1 is SGHRS and CDR2 is YFSETQ. The authors sequenced TCR beta from blood CD8+ and CD4+ T cells. TEMRA cells were FACS-enriched, unlike CD8+ and CD4+ T cells, which were negatively isolated. Random hexamers primed reverse transcription of roughly 0.5 to 1 ug RNA. Amplification of TCR beta CDR3 spanned 54 Vbeta and 13 Jbeta via immunoSEQ multiplex PCR. One entry per CDR3 protein results from TCRdb running MiXCR on the immunoSEQ multiplex PCR reads. Here the sample spans roughly 150,000 distinct CDR3 sequences, approximately 94% being singletons.

V is TRBV5-1 and J is TRBJ2-1, with 7 bases lining up with TRBD1. The sample comprised CD4+ T cells from PBMCs. The receptor's source is a human donor with Susac syndrome. CDR3 sequence: CASSVGQVRSYNEQFF. CDR3 in DNA: TGCGCCAGCAGCGTAGGACAGGTTCGCTCCTACAATGAGCAGTTCTTC.